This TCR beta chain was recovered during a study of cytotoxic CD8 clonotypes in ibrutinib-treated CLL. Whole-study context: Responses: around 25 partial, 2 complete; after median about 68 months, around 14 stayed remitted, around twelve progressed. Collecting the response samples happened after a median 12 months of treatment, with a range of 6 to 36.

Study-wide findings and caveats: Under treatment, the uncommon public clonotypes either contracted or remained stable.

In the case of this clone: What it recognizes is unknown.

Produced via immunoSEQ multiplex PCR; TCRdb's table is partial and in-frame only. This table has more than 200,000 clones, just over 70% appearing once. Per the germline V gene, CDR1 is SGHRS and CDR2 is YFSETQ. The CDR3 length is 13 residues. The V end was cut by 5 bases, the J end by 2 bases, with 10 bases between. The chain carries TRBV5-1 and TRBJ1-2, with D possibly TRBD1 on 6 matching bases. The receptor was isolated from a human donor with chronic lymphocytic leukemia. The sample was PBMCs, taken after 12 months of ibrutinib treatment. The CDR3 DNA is TGCGCCAGCAGTCCTGGACAGAACTATGGCTACACCTTC. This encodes CASSPGQNYGYTF.